This record concerns one TCR beta chain sequence. What it binds is not known. This record comes from a study of blood T cells in healthy people across ages. PCR was performed a second time for about 7 to 11 cycles using a sample-barcoded 5' primer and a J-beta primer mix. TCRdb reanalysed the 5' RACE reads using MiXCR and keeps one entry per CDR3 protein. The sample comprises about 810,000 distinct CDR3 sequences, around 34% of which are singletons, and over 10% rests with the top ten. Findings and caveats of the study: Unsorted PBMC input precluded a conclusive naive versus antigen-experienced comparison.

Trimming removed 0 bases from V and 3 bases from J, with 11 bases in between. Germline assignment: CDR1 SGHDN and CDR2 FVKESK. This CDR3 contains 15 residues. Sequencing input: blood. This TCR derives from a man between 18 and 35 years old in good health. V and J are TRBV14 and TRBJ1-2, with a possible D match to TRBD1 (5 bases). The CDR3 loop reads CASSQDSGYDYGYTF. CDR3 coding DNA: TGTGCCAGCAGCCAAGATTCAGGGTATGACTATGGCTACACCTTC.